This is a list of T cell receptor beta chains from one sample in a study of technical replicates of blood from four donors. Libraries were prepared by immunoSEQ multiplex PCR; TCRdb keeps only in-frame clonotypes and omits some of them. Seen here are nearly 70,000 clones, roughly 90% observed once, and the top ten hold 4.5% to 5%. The sample was PBMCs. The receptors stem from a human donor in good health. Some clones in this sample may be carry-over from other donors' samples. CDR3s include the opening cysteine and the closing phenylalanine or tryptophan. A D gene is named only where the DNA matches it firmly. Clone sizes are given selectively: once, few, many, or a class where the clone is expanded.

j_gene,abundance,v_gene,d_gene,CDR3aa,CDR3nt
TRBJ2-5,.,TRBV7-6,TRBD1,CASSRTFGTGEGETQYF,TGTGCCAGCAGCCGGACTTTTGGGACAGGGGAGGGAGAGACCCAGTACTTC
TRBJ1-2,once,TRBV4-3,TRBD1,CASSQDQGAGYGYTF,TGCGCCAGCAGCCAAGACCAGGGGGCAGGGTATGGCTACACCTTC
TRBJ2-7,once,TRBV4-3,.,CASSLNPLGEQYF,TGCGCCAGCAGCCTAAACCCCCTCGGCGAGCAGTACTTC
TRBJ1-1,.,TRBV29-1,TRBD1,CSVGRQGPGTEAFF,TGCAGCGTTGGGAGACAGGGGCCTGGCACTGAAGCTTTCTTT
TRBJ1-2,.,TRBV2,TRBD1,CASSERGQGNGYTF,TGTGCCAGCAGTGAAAGAGGACAGGGGAATGGCTACACCTTC
TRBJ2-1,.,TRBV19,.,CASSIASGPYNEQFF,TGTGCCAGTAGTATAGCAAGCGGGCCCTACAATGAGCAGTTCTTC
TRBJ1-1,once,TRBV7-9,.,CASSLVGEGILTEAFF,TGTGCCAGCAGCTTAGTAGGGGAGGGAATATTAACTGAAGCTTTCTTT
TRBJ1-5,.,TRBV19,.,CASSGRKNSDSNQPQHF,TGTGCCAGTAGTGGCAGGAAAAACTCCGATAGCAATCAGCCCCAGCATTTT
TRBJ2-7,.,TRBV5-6,TRBD1,CASSLGQGVVYEQYF,TGTGCCAGCAGCTTGGGTCAGGGGGTTGTCTACGAGCAGTACTTC
TRBJ2-5,.,TRBV5-4,.,CASSPEGAGAQTQYF,TGTGCCAGCAGCCCGGAGGGGGCAGGGGCCCAGACCCAGTACTTC
TRBJ1-1,.,TRBV7-3,.,CASSLTQANEAFF,TGTGCCAGCAGCTTAACGCAGGCTAATGAAGCTTTCTTT
TRBJ1-5,.,TRBV7-9,.,CASSLGTGVTNQPQHF,TGTGCCAGCAGCTTAGGTACCGGGGTAACGAATCAGCCCCAGCATTTT
TRBJ2-3,.,TRBV7-2,.,CASSLGVDRVTDTQYF,TGTGCCAGCAGCTTAGGGGTGGACAGAGTCACAGATACGCAGTATTTT
TRBJ1-1,.,TRBV25-1,.,CASSGDRGDTEAFF,TGTGCCAGCAGTGGGGACCGCGGGGACACTGAAGCTTTCTTT
TRBJ2-7,.,TRBV4-3,.,CASSPHRVSAPYEQYF,TGCGCCAGCAGCCCGCACAGGGTTTCTGCCCCCTACGAGCAGTACTTC
TRBJ1-1,.,TRBV27,.,CASRNAQGRTEAFF,TGTGCCAGCAGAAACGCACAGGGAAGGACTGAAGCTTTCTTT
TRBJ2-1,.,TRBV30,TRBD2,CAWTTSGSAQGQFF,TGTGCCTGGACGACTAGCGGGAGCGCCCAAGGGCAGTTCTTC
TRBJ2-1,.,TRBV19,.,CASSISVSGLYNEQFF,TGTGCCAGTAGTATAAGCGTTAGCGGACTATACAATGAGCAGTTCTTC
TRBJ2-2,.,TRBV10-3,TRBD1,CAIRTGGVDTGELFF,TGTGCCATCAGAACAGGGGGTGTGGACACCGGGGAGCTGTTTTTT
TRBJ2-1,.,TRBV5-1,TRBD2,CASTRSLAGNEQFF,TGCGCCAGCACCCGGTCACTAGCGGGGAATGAGCAGTTCTTC
TRBJ1-2,.,TRBV10-3,TRBD1,CAISIDPAGGSNYGYTF,TGTGCCATCAGTATCGACCCGGCAGGGGGTTCTAACTATGGCTACACCTTC
TRBJ2-1,.,TRBV7-2,.,CASRPGRVWDNEQFF,TGTGCCAGCAGACCGGGTCGAGTTTGGGACAATGAGCAGTTCTTC
TRBJ2-1,.,TRBV5-5,.,CASSLRRGQHEQFF,TGTGCCAGCAGCTTGCGGCGGGGGCAGCATGAGCAGTTCTTC
TRBJ2-1,.,TRBV9,TRBD2,CASTKGAGGPYNEQFF,TGTGCCAGCACCAAGGGGGCGGGAGGGCCCTACAATGAGCAGTTCTTC
TRBJ1-1,.,TRBV5-6,.,CASSLTVNTEAFF,TGTGCCAGCAGCCTGACAGTGAACACTGAAGCTTTCTTT